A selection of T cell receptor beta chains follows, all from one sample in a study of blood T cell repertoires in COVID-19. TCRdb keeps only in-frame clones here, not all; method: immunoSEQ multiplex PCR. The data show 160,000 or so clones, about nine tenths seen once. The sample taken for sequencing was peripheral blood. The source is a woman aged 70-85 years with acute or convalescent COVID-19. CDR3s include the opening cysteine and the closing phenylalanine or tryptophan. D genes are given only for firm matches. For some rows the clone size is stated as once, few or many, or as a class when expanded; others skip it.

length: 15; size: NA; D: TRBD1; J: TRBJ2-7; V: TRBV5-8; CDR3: CASSKRDSPSYEQYF; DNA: TGTGCCAGCAGCAAACGGGACAGCCCGTCCTACGAGCAGTACTTC
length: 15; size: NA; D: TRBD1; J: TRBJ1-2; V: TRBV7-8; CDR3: CASSLDRGTAYGYTF; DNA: TGTGCCAGCAGCTTAGATCGGGGGACAGCCTATGGCTACACCTTC
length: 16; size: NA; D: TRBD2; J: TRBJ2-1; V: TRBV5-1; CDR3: CASSLIAGGSSNEQFF; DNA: TGCGCCAGCAGCTTGATAGCGGGGGGGTCCTCTAATGAGCAGTTCTTC
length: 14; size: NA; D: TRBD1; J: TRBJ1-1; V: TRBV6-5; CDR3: CASSYTWDRAEAFF; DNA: TGTGCCAGCAGTTACACCTGGGACAGGGCAGAAGCTTTCTTT
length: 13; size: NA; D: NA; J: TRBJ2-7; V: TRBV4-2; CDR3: CASSQPGAYEQYF; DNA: TGTGCCAGCAGCCAGCCGGGGGCCTACGAGCAGTACTTC
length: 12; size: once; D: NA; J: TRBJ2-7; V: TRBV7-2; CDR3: CASSITAYEQYF; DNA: TGTGCCAGCAGCATAACGGCCTACGAGCAGTACTTC
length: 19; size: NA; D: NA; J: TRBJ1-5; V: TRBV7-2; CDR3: CASSSRGHTPTGSNQPQHF; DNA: TGTGCCAGCAGCTCCCGGGGACATACTCCGACGGGGAGCAATCAGCCCCAGCATTTT
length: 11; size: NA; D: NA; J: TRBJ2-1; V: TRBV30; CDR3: CAFRVLNEQFF; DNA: TGTGCCTTTAGAGTCCTCAATGAGCAGTTCTTC
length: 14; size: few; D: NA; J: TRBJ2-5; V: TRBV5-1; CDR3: CASSSSPNEETQYF; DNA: TGCGCCAGCAGCTCATCCCCAAATGAAGAGACCCAGTACTTC
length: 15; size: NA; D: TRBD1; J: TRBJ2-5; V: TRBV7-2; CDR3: CASSSPTGNQETQYF; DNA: TGTGCCAGCAGCTCGCCGACAGGGAATCAAGAGACCCAGTACTTC
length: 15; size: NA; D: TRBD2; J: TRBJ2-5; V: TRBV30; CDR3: CAWTGGSGGQETQYF; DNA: TGTGCCTGGACAGGAGGGAGCGGGGGCCAAGAGACCCAGTACTTC
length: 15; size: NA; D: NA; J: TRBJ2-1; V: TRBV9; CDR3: CASSVAAGSYNEQFF; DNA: TGTGCCAGCAGCGTCGCGGCCGGCAGTTACAATGAGCAGTTCTTC
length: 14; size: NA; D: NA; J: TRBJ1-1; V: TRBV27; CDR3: CASSFSVSGTEAFF; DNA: TGTGCCAGCAGTTTCAGTGTAAGCGGGACTGAAGCTTTCTTT
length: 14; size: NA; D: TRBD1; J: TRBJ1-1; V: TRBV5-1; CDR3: CASSRVGQGEEAFF; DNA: TGCGCCAGCAGTAGGGTTGGACAGGGAGAAGAAGCTTTCTTT
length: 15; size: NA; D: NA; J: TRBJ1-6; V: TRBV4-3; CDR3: CASSQENRVNSPLHF; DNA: TGCGCCAGCAGCCAAGAGAACAGGGTGAATTCACCCCTCCACTTT
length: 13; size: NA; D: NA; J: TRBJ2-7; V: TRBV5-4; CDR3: CASSAQGSHEQYF; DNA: TGTGCCAGCAGCGCCCAGGGGTCCCACGAGCAGTACTTC
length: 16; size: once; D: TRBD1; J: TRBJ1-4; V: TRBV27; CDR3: CASRGQGMGLDEKLFF; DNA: TGTGCCAGCAGGGGACAGGGGATGGGGCTAGATGAAAAACTGTTTTTT
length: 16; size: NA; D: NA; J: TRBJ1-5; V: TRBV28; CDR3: CASSFSGGYSNQPQHF; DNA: TGTGCCAGCAGTTTCTCGGGGGGCTATAGCAATCAGCCCCAGCATTTT
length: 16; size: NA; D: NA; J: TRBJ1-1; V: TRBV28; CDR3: CASSLVQGWTRTEAFF; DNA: TGTGCCAGCAGTTTAGTCCAGGGATGGACAAGGACTGAAGCTTTCTTT
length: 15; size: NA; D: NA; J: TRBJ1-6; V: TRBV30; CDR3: CAWSVPGAGNSPLHF; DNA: TGTGCCTGGAGTGTACCAGGGGCGGGTAATTCACCCCTCCACTTT
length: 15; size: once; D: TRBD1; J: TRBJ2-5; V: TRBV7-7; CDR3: CASSLGTGPLETQYF; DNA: TGTGCTAGCAGCTTGGGGACAGGGCCGTTAGAGACCCAGTACTTC
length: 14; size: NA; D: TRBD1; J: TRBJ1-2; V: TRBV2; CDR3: CASSEDRQNYGYTF; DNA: TGTGCCAGCAGTGAGGACAGGCAGAACTATGGCTACACCTTC
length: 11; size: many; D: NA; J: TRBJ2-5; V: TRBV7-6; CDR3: CASVGGETQYF; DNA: TGTGCCAGCGTGGGGGGAGAGACCCAGTACTTC
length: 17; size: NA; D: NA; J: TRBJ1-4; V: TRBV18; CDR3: CASSPELVGATNEKLFF; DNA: TGTGCCAGCTCACCTGAACTGGTGGGAGCAACTAATGAAAAACTGTTTTTT
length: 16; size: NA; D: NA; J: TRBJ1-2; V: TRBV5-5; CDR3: CASSLGDTVTSSGYTF; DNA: TGTGCCAGCAGCTTGGGGGACACCGTCACCTCTTCGGGCTACACCTTC
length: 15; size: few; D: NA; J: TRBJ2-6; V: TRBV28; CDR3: CATISPGAGANVLTF; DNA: TGTGCCACCATCTCTCCGGGAGCTGGGGCCAACGTCCTGACTTTC
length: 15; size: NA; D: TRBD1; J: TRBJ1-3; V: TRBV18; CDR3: CASSADRGGRNTIYF; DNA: TGTGCCAGCTCAGCGGACAGGGGTGGTCGAAACACCATATATTTT
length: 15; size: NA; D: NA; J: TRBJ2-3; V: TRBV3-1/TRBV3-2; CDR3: CASRRRGYSTDTQYF; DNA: TGTGCCAGCAGACGTCGGGGGTATAGCACAGATACGCAGTATTTT
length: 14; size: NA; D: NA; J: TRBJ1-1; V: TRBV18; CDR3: CASSPSQRNTEAFF; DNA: TGTGCCAGCTCACCAAGCCAACGGAACACTGAAGCTTTCTTT
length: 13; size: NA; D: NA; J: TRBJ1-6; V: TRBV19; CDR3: CASTQRGEAPLHF; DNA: TGTGCCAGTACCCAACGCGGGGAGGCACCCCTCCACTTT
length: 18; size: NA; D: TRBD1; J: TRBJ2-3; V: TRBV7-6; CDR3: CASSPRPGTGRMADTQYF; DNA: TGTGCCAGCAGCCCGCGTCCCGGGACAGGGAGAATGGCAGATACGCAGTATTTT
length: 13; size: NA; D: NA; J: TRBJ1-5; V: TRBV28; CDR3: CASSQGFNQPQHF; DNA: TGTGCCAGCAGCCAGGGTTTCAATCAGCCCCAGCATTTT
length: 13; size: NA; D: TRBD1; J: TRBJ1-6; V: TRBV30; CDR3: CAWTAGTGSPLHF; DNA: TGTGCCTGGACTGCCGGGACAGGATCCCCCCTCCACTTT
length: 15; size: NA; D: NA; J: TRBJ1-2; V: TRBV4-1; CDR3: CASGGEPGTKYGYTF; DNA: TGCGCCAGCGGAGGAGAACCGGGAACGAAATATGGCTACACCTTC
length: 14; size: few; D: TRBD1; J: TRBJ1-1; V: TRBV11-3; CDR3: CASSLGTGRSEAFF; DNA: TGTGCCAGCAGCTTGGGGACAGGGAGGTCTGAAGCTTTCTTT
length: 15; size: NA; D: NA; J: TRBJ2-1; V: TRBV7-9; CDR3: CASSFYAGADNEQFF; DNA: TGTGCCAGCAGCTTCTATGCGGGGGCCGACAATGAGCAGTTCTTC
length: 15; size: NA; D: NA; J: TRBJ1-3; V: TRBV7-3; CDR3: CASSSPRAIRNTIYF; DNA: TGTGCCAGCAGCTCCCCCAGGGCGATTAGAAACACCATATATTTT
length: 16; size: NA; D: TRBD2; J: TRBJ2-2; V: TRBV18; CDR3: CASSPPGGLNTGELFF; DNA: TGTGCCAGCTCACCACCGGGAGGGCTGAACACCGGGGAGCTGTTTTTT
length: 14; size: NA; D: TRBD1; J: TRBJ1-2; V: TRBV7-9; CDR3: CASRGQGINYGYTF; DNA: TGTGCCAGCAGGGGACAGGGGATTAACTATGGCTACACCTTC
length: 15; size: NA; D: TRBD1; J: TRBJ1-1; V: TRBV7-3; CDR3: CASNTRTGSHTEAFF; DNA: TGTGCCAGCAACACGAGGACAGGGTCACACACTGAAGCTTTCTTT
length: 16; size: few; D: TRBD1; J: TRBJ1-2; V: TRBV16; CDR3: CASSQLSGQGNYGYTF; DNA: TGTGCCAGCAGCCAATTATCGGGACAGGGAAACTATGGCTACACCTTC
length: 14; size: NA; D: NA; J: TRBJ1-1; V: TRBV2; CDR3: CASSDRGRRAEAFF; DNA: TGTGCCAGCAGTGACCGGGGGAGGAGGGCTGAAGCTTTCTTT
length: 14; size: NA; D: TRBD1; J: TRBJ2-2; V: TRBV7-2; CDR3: CASSLEQGAGELFF; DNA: TGTGCCAGCAGCTTAGAACAGGGGGCCGGGGAGCTGTTTTTT
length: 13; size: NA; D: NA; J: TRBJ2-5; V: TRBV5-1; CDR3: CATGGTNQETQYF; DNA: TGCGCCACGGGTGGGACAAACCAAGAGACCCAGTACTTC
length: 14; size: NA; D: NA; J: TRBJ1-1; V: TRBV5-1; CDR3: CASSLSGLNTEAFF; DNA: TGCGCCAGCAGCTTGTCAGGGCTGAACACTGAAGCTTTCTTT
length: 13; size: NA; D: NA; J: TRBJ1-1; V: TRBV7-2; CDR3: CASSTGPNTEAFF; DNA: TGTGCCAGCAGCACAGGGCCAAACACTGAAGCTTTCTTT
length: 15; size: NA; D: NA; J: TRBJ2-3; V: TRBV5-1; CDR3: CASRGGVGPTDTQYF; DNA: TGCGCCAGCAGAGGGGGGGTCGGGCCCACAGATACGCAGTATTTT
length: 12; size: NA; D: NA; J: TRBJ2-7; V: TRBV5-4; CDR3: CASSSGAYEQYF; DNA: TGTGCCAGCAGCTCCGGAGCCTACGAGCAGTACTTC
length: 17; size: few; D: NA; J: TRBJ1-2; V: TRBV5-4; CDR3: CASSSVPISDGVYGYTF; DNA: TGTGCCAGCAGCTCGGTTCCTATATCCGACGGGGTCTATGGCTACACCTTC
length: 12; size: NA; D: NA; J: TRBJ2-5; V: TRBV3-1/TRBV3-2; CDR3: CASSQTWETQYF; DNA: TGTGCCAGCAGCCAGACTTGGGAGACCCAGTACTTC